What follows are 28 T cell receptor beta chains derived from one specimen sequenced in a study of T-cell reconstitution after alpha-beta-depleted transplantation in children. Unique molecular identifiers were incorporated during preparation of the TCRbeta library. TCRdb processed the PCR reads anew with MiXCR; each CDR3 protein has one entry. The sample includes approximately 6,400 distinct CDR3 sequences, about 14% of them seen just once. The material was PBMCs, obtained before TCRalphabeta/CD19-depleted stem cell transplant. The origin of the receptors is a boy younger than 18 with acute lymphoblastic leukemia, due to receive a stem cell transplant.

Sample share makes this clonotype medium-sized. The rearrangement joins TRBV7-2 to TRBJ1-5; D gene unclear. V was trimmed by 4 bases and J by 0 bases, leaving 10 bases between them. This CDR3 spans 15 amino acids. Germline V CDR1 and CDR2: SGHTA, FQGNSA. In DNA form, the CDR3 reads TGTGCCAGCAGCTCCGCCACTTATAGCAATCAGCCCCAGCATTTT. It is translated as CASSSATYSNQPQHF.

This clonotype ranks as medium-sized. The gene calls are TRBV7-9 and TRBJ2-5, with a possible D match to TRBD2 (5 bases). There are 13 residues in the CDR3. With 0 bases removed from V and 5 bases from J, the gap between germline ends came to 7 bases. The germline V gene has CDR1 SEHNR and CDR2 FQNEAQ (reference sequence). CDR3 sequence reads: CASSLARVETQYF. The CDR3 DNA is TGTGCCAGCAGCTTAGCGAGGGTGGAGACCCAGTACTTC.

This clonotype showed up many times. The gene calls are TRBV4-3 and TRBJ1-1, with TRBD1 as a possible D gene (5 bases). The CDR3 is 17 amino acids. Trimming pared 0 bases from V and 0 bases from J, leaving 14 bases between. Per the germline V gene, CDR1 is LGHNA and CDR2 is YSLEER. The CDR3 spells CASSQEPPTRVNTEAFF. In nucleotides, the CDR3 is TGCGCCAGCAGCCAAGAACCCCCCACCAGGGTGAACACTGAAGCTTTCTTT.

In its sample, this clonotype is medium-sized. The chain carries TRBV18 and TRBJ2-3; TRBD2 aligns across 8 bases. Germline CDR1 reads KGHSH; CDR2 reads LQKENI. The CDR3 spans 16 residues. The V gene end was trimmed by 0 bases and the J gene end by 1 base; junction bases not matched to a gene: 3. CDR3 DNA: TGTGCCAGCTCACCACCTAGACTAGCGCGCACAGATACGCAGTATTTT. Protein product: CASSPPRLARTDTQYF.

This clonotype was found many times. The CDR3 sequence is CASSPPSSPPYNEQFF. Written as DNA, the CDR3 is TGTGCCAGCTCACCACCCTCCAGTCCGCCCTACAATGAGCAGTTCTTC. V gene TRBV18 combines with J gene TRBJ2-1; D is unresolved. Trimming left V 0 bases short and J 2 bases short, with 11 bases between. The CDR3 loop spans 16 amino acids. The germline gives CDR1 KGHSH, CDR2 LQKENI.

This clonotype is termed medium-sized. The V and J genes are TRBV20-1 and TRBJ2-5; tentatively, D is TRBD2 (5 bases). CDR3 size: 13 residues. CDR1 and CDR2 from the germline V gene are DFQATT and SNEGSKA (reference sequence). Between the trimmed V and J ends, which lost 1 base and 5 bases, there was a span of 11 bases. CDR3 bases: TGCAGTGCTAGAGTTTCCGGGATGGAGACCCAGTACTTC. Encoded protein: CSARVSGMETQYF.

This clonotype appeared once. This CDR3 is CASSLAGTSGSREQFF. The CDR3 nucleotides read TGCGCCAGCAGCTTGGCCGGGACTAGCGGGAGTCGTGAGCAGTTCTTC. The V and J genes are TRBV5-1 and TRBJ2-1, with 14 bases fitting TRBD2. The CDR3 runs to 16 residues. Germline V CDR1 and CDR2: SGHRS, YFSETQ. V lost 0 bases to trimming and J lost 9 bases; unmatched junction nucleotides: 5.

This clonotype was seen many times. The chain's CDR3 is CASSLGGREQYF. DNA of the CDR3: TGTGCCAGCAGCTTAGGAGGGCGCGAGCAGTACTTC. This chain links TRBV7-2 with TRBJ2-7; a possible D gene is TRBD2 (5 bases). V lost 1 base to trimming and J lost 6 bases, with 7 bases between them. The CDR3 consists of 12 residues. Germline values: CDR1 SGHTA, CDR2 FQGNSA.

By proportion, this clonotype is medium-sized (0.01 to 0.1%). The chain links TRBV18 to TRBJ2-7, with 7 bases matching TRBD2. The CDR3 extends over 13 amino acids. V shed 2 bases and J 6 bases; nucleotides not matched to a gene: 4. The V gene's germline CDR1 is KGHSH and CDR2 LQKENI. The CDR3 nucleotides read TGTGCCAGCTCACCATGGGAGGGGATCGAGCAGTACTTC. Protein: CASSPWEGIEQYF.

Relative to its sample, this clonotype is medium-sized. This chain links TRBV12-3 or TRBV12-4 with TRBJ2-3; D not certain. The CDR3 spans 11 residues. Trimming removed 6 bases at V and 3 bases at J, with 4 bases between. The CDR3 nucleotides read TGTGCCAGCAGATGGACAGATACGCAGTATTTT. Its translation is CASRWTDTQYF.

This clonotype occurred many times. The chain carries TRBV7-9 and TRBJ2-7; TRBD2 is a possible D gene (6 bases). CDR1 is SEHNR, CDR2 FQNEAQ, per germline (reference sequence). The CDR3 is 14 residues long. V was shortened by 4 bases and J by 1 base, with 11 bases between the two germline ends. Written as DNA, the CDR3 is TGTGCCAGCAGCTCCCGGGGGAATTCCTACGAGCAGTACTTC. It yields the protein CASSSRGNSYEQYF.

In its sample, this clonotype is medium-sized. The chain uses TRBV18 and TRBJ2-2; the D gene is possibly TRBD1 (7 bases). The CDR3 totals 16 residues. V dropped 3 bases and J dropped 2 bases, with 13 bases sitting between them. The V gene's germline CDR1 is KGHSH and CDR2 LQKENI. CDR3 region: CASSPRGTDNTGELFF. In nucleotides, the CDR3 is TGTGCCAGCTCACCCCGCGGGACAGATAACACCGGGGAGCTGTTTTTT.

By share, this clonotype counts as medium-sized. CDR3 DNA: TGCAGTGCTAGAGCCCAAATCGGAGCTGAGCAGTTCTTC. This translates into CSARAQIGAEQFF. V usage is TRBV20-1 and J usage is TRBJ2-1, with D hard to call. The CDR3 runs 13 residues. Germline CDR1 DFQATT, CDR2 SNEGSKA (reference sequence). V shed 1 base and J shed 9 bases, with 13 bases lying between them.

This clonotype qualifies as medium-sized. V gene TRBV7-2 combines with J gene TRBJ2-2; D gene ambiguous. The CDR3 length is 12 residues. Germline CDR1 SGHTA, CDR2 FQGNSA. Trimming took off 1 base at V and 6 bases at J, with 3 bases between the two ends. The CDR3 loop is CASSLGAGELFF. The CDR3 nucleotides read TGTGCCAGCAGCTTAGGGGCCGGGGAGCTGTTTTTT.

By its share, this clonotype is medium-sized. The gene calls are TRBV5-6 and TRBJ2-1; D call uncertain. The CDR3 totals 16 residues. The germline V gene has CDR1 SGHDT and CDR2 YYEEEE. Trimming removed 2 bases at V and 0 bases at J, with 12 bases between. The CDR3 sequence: CASSLDYSRSYNEQFF. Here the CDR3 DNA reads TGTGCCAGCAGCTTAGATTACTCCCGCTCCTACAATGAGCAGTTCTTC.

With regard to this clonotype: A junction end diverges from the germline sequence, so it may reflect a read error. CDR3 sequence (DNA): TGTCCCAGCAGCTCAAATCCAAACTATGGCTACACCTTC. Translation gives CPSSSNPNYGYTF. The genes are TRBV5-5 and TRBJ1-2; D not certain. The CDR3 spans 13 residues. CDR1 SGHKS and CDR2 YYEKEE come from the germline V gene (reference sequence).

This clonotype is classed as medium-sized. CDR3 sequence: CASARGSSGANVLTF. CDR3 nucleotides: TGTGCCAGCGCGCGCGGTAGCTCTGGGGCCAACGTCCTGACTTTC. V is TRBV9 and J is TRBJ2-6; D is uncertain. The V gene lost 7 bases and the J gene lost 0 bases, with 11 bases spanning the gap. The CDR3 has 15 amino acids. The germline CDR1 and CDR2 sequences are SGDLS and YYNGEE. Complete variable domain (other parts from reference TRBV9 and TRBJ2-6): DSGVTQTPKHLITATGQRVTLRCSPRSGDLSVYWYQQSLDQGLQFLIQYYNGEERAKGNILERFSAQQFPDLHSELNLSSLELGDSALYFCASARGSSGANVLTFGAGSRLTVL.

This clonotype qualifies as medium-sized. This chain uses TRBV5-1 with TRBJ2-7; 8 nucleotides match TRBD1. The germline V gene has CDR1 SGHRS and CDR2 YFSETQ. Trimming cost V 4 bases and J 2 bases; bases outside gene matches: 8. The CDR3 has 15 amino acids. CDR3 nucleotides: TGCGCCAGCAGCCAATCGACAGGGGAAACCTACGAGCAGTACTTC. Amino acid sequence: CASSQSTGETYEQYF. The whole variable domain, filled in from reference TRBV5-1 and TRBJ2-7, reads KAGVTQTPRYLIKTRGQQVTLSCSPISGHRSVSWYQQTPGQGLQFLFEYFSETQRNKGNFPGRFSGRQFSNSRSEMNVSTLELGDSALYLCASSQSTGETYEQYFGPGTRLTVT.

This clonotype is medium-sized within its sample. CDR3 in amino acids: CASSPGGEQGVNPYEQYF. CDR3 DNA sequence: TGTGCCAGCAGTCCAGGGGGAGAACAGGGGGTAAACCCCTACGAGCAGTACTTC. The rearrangement links TRBV6-5 to TRBJ2-7, with TRBD1 identical over 8 bases. Germline trimming cut 5 bases from V and 2 bases from J; bases unmatched to any gene: 17. Germline V gene sequence: CDR1 MNHEY, CDR2 SVGAGI. The CDR3 is 18 amino acids.

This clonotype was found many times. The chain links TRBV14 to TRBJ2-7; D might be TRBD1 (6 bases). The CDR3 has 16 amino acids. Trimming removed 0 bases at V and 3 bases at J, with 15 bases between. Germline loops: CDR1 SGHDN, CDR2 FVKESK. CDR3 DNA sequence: TGTGCCAGCAGCCAAGATCTCGATCGCAGGGGCTACGAGCAGTACTTC. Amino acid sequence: CASSQDLDRRGYEQYF.

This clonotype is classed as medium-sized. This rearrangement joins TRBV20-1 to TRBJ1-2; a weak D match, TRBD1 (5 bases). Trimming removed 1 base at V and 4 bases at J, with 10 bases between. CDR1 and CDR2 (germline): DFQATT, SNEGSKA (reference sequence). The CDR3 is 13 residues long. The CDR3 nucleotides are TGCAGTGCTAGAGTGCTACAGGTCTATGGCTACACCTTC. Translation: CSARVLQVYGYTF.

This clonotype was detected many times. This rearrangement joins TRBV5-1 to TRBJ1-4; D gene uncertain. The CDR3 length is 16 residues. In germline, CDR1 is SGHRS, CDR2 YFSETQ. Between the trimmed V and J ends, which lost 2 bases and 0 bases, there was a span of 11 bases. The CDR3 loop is CASSLDGPSTNEKLFF. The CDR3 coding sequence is TGCGCCAGCAGCTTAGACGGACCTTCAACTAATGAAAAACTGTTTTTT.

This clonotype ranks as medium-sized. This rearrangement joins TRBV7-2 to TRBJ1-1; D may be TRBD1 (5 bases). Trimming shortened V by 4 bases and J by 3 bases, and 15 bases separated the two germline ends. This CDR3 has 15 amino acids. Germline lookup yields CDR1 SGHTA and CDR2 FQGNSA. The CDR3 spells CASSSRVGGDTEAFF. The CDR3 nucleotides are TGTGCCAGCAGCTCCAGGGTCGGCGGGGACACTGAAGCTTTCTTT.

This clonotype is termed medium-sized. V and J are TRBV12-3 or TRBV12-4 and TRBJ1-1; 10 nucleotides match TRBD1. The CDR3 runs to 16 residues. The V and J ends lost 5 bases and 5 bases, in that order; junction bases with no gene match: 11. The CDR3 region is CASSLLPRTGGTEAFF. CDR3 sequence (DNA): TGTGCCAGCAGTCTCCTCCCCCGGACAGGGGGGACTGAAGCTTTCTTT.

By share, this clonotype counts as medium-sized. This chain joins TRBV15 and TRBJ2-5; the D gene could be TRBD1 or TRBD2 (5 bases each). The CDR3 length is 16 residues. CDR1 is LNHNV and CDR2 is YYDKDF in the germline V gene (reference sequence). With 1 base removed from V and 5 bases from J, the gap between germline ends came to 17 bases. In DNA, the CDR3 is TGTGCCACCAGCAGAGCCGCCGGGGACCCTCCGGAGACCCAGTACTTC. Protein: CATSRAAGDPPETQYF.

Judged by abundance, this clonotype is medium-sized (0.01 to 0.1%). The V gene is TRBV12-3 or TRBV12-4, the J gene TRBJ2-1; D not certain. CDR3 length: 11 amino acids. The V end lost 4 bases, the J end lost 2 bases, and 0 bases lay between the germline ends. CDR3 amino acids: CASSSYNEQFF. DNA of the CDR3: TGTGCCAGCAGTTCCTACAATGAGCAGTTCTTC.

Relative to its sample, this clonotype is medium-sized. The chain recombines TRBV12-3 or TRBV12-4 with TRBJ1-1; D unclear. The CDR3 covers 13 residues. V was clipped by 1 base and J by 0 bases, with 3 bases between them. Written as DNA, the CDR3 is TGTGCCAGCAGTTTAGGTCTGAACACTGAAGCTTTCTTT. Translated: CASSLGLNTEAFF.

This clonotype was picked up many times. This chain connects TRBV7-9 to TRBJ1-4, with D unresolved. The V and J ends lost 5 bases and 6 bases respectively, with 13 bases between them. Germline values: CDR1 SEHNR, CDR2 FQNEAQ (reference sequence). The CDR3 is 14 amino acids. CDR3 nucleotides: TGTGCCAGCAGCACCGGGATCCCCTATGAAAAACTGTTTTTT. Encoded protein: CASSTGIPYEKLFF.